The count of the clone carrying this T cell receptor (beta chain) is one. Naivety among CD8 cells was defined by CD45RO negativity and positive CCR7 selection, thereby excluding terminally differentiated effector memory CD45RA+ cells. The entry originates in a study of shared clonotypes between healthy human individuals. Study background: Three plates were used per donor for CD4 naive, three for CD4 memory, two for CD8 naive and one for CD8 memory.

Per the original methods: Filtering differed because ImmunoSEQ produced junction-only sequences that carried no quality scores. Generated by immunoSEQ multiplex PCR, the TCRdb table keeps only in-frame clones and is missing some. Clonal size and the V and J genes are those of that table, whereas D and trimming came from the DNA. The sample records about 2.1 million clones, 93% being singletons. Trimming pared 9 bases from V and 8 bases from J, leaving 11 bases between. Germline CDR1 LNHNV, CDR2 YYDKDF (reference sequence). This CDR3 contains 11 residues. The gene calls are TRBV15 and TRBJ2-1; D is perhaps TRBD2 (6 bases). This clonotype was obtained from a man aged 18 to 29 in good health. Some clones in this sample may be carry-over from other donors' samples. The sample taken for sequencing was naive CD8+ T cells from PBMCs. CDR3 residues: CATGWGDEQFF. The CDR3 nucleotides read TGTGCCACTGGGTGGGGGGATGAGCAGTTCTTC.